This T cell receptor beta chain appears in the sequencing data of a study of T cell repertoires in aging, cancer and after chemotherapy. Study-level information: Glioblastoma patients receiving temozolomide-based therapy gave paired samples before and after chemotherapy.

Germline values: CDR1 SGHTA, CDR2 FQGNSA. The V gene lost 2 bases and the J gene lost 6 bases, with 14 bases spanning the gap. The CDR3 totals 14 residues. A mixed TRB-A/B primer pool amplified rearranged TRB by multiplex touch-down PCR. TCRdb reprocessed the multiplex PCR reads via MiXCR and lists one record per CDR3 protein. This sample has roughly 5,000 distinct CDR3 sequences, with around 70% found just once. The template was genomic DNA from peripheral blood, not RNA. This receptor was identified in a human donor with a solid tumor. The sample comprised blood. The V gene is TRBV7-2, the J gene TRBJ2-7, with D unresolved. The CDR3 region is CASSLIGLGFEQYF. The CDR3 DNA reads TGTGCCAGCAGCTTAATAGGATTAGGGTTCGAGCAGTACTTC.